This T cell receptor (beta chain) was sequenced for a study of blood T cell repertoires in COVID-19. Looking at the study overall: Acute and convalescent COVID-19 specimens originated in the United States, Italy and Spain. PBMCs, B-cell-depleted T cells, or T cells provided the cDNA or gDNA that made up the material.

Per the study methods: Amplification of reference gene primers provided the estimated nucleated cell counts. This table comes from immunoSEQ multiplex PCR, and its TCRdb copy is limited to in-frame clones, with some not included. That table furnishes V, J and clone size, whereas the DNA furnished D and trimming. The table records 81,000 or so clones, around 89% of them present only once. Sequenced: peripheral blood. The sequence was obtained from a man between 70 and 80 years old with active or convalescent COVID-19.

The CDR3 is CATSDWQGGTDTQYF. As DNA, the CDR3 is TGTGCCACCAGTGATTGGCAGGGCGGCACAGATACGCAGTATTTT. The chain recombines TRBV24-1 with TRBJ2-3; a weak D match, TRBD1 (5 bases). Trimming pared 2 bases from V and 1 base from J, leaving 9 bases between. Per germline, CDR1 KGHDR and CDR2 SFDVKD. The CDR3 is 15 amino acids.